This T cell receptor beta chain was recorded in a study of CD8 T cells in ankylosing spondylitis. In making TCR beta libraries, quantitative 5'-RACE with molecular barcodes was used. Using its own MiXCR run on the 5' RACE reads, TCRdb lists one record per CDR3 protein. The table includes around 230,000 distinct CDR3 sequences, 8% to 9.5% detected once. This clonotype was observed a few times. Its antigen is unknown. Regarding the study as a whole: Clones linked to disease, bearing a CD8+ phenotype, were relatively rare in peripheral blood. Disease-linked clones reportedly showed significant enrichment in matched ankylosing spondylitis synovial fluid.

Germline assignment: CDR1 SGHRS and CDR2 YFSETQ. The CDR3 extends over 14 amino acids. V gave up 9 bases and J gave up 5 bases; unmatched junction bases: 9. Sequencing was performed on blood, either unsorted or a sorted T cell fraction (not recorded which). The chain links TRBV5-1 to TRBJ2-3; 10 nucleotides line up with TRBD2. This clonotype originated in a male donor with ankylosing spondylitis or in good health (not recorded which). As DNA, the CDR3 is TGCGCCACCCGGGGGGGACTAGCGCGAGATACGCAGTATTTT. It yields the protein CATRGGLARDTQYF.